Shown below are 19 T cell receptor beta chains from a single sample sequenced in a study of T cell changes during pregnancy in multiple sclerosis. Clones were read by immunoSEQ multiplex PCR, and TCRdb kept only the in-frame ones, dropping some. The data show about 77,000 clones, with about 92% seen just once and 2.6% held by the top ten. Source: peripheral blood, taken after pregnancy. The receptors were sampled from a female donor in good health, enrolled as a control in a pregnancy study.

The chain is built from TRBV30 and TRBJ1-2, with 7 bases identical to TRBD1. The V segment lost 6 bases and the J segment 7 bases; nucleotides outside the gene matches: 11. The CDR3 has 13 amino acids. Germline assignment: CDR1 GTSNPN and CDR2 SVGIG (reference sequence). The CDR3 region has the DNA TGTGCCTGTGCCCACACAGGGGCGGTTGGCTACACCTTC. It translates to CACAHTGAVGYTF.

The CDR3 sequence: CASKHLGESGLGTEAFF. The CDR3 coding sequence is TGTGCCAGCAAACACTTAGGCGAATCAGGATTGGGCACTGAAGCTTTCTTT. The chain carries TRBV14 and TRBJ1-1; D not resolved. The CDR3 runs 17 residues. Germline V lookup: CDR1 SGHDN, CDR2 FVKESK. Trimming took off 7 bases at V and 4 bases at J, with 25 bases between the two ends.

The chain employs TRBV28 and TRBJ1-2; weak D call: TRBD1 (6 bases). V lost 6 bases, J lost 0 bases, and 14 bases lay in between. The CDR3 has 15 amino acids. Germline CDR1 and CDR2: MDHEN and SYDVKM. The CDR3: CASRLTGKANYGYTF. The CDR3 nucleotides are TGTGCCAGCAGGCTTACAGGGAAAGCTAACTATGGCTACACCTTC.

This clone came up a few times. The chain joins TRBV30 to TRBJ2-7; D might be TRBD2 (5 bases). Deletions cut 2 bases from V and 0 bases from J, with 8 bases between. The CDR3 contains 13 residues. The germline CDR1 and CDR2 sequences are GTSNPN and SVGIG (reference sequence). The CDR3 bases are TGTGCCTGGAGTAAAGGGAGCTCCTACGAGCAGTACTTC. It encodes CAWSKGSSYEQYF.

The chain recombines TRBV7-6 with TRBJ2-7; tentative D call: TRBD2 (6 bases). V lost 4 bases, J lost 5 bases, and 27 bases lay in between. This CDR3 has 18 residues. The V gene's germline CDR1 is SGHVS and CDR2 FNYEAQ. In DNA, the CDR3 is TGTGCCAGCAGCTCGATTCCCGGGGGAGGTGGGAGCGCCCACGAGCAGTACTTC. Encoded protein: CASSSIPGGGGSAHEQYF. Looking up the rest from reference TRBV7-6 and TRBJ2-7 gives the full variable domain: GAGVSQSPRYKVTKRGQDVALRCDPISGHVSLYWYRQALGQGPEFLTYFNYEAQQDKSGLPNDRFSAERPEGSISTLTIQRTEQRDSAMYRCASSSIPGGGGSAHEQYFGPGTRLTVT.

The chain couples TRBV2 to TRBJ1-2, with D possibly matching TRBD1 (5 bases). This CDR3 spans 18 amino acids. The germline CDR1 and CDR2 sequences are SNHLY and FYNNEI. V was clipped by 6 bases and J by 1 base, with 24 bases between them. Here the CDR3 DNA reads TGTGCCAGCAGCGCGCGGGGAATCGGGCAGGGCTATAACTATGGCTACACCTTC. Protein sequence: CASSARGIGQGYNYGYTF.

V gene TRBV5-1 combines with J gene TRBJ1-1; D unclear. CDR3 length: 15 residues. With 0 bases removed from V and 7 bases from J, the gap between germline ends came to 16 bases. CDR1 and CDR2 from the germline V gene are SGHRS and YFSETQ. The CDR3 DNA reads TGCGCCAGCAGCTTGGGGCCATATCGGGGAGGTGAAGCTTTCTTT. It is translated as CASSLGPYRGGEAFF.

This chain uses TRBV7-3 with TRBJ2-5; D unresolved. Germline V gives CDR1 SGHTA, CDR2 FQGTGA. Trimming pared 5 bases from V and 5 bases from J, leaving 12 bases between. The CDR3 sequence is 13 residues long. CDR3 sequence (DNA): TGTGCCAGCAGCCTAGTCTCTGGGGAGACCCAGTACTTC. It encodes CASSLVSGETQYF.

The genes are TRBV5-1 and TRBJ2-1; 8 nucleotides align to TRBD1. V was clipped by 5 bases and J by 1 base; unmatched bases: 14. Germline lookup yields CDR1 SGHRS and CDR2 YFSETQ. The CDR3 consists of 18 residues. In DNA, the CDR3 is TGCGCCAGCAGGTGGACCACCACCGGGACAGGTTCCTACAATGAGCAGTTCTTC. Translation gives CASRWTTTGTGSYNEQFF.

This clone was recorded only once. The sample contains more than one DNA sequence encoding this CDR3. This chain connects TRBV5-4 to TRBJ1-4; 9 bases align to TRBD1. Germline V CDR1 and CDR2: SGHNT, YYREEE (reference sequence). The CDR3 has 14 amino acids. The V gene end was trimmed by 4 bases and the J gene end by 5 bases; junction bases not matched to a gene: 3. The CDR3 nucleotides are TGTGCCAGCAGCCTAGGACAGGGGAATGAAAAACTGTTTTTT. Translation gives CASSLGQGNEKLFF.

The chain combines TRBV7-8 with TRBJ2-5; D unresolved. The CDR3 runs to 17 residues. Germline V lookup: CDR1 SGHVS, CDR2 FQNEAQ. The germline V and J ends were trimmed by 1 base and 5 bases, with 20 bases remaining between them. This CDR3 is CASSLVDRDIHLETQYF. The CDR3 DNA reads as TGTGCCAGCAGCTTAGTTGACCGAGACATCCATCTCGAGACCCAGTACTTC.

This rearrangement joins TRBV23-1 to TRBJ2-7, with a tentative D call TRBD1 (6 bases). Being an ORF, TRBV23-1 has a function that is uncertain. The CDR3 runs 12 residues. The V gene lost 9 bases and the J gene lost 2 bases, with 11 bases spanning the gap. In nucleotides, the CDR3 is TGCGCCAGTCGGACAGAAGCCTACGAGCAGTACTTC. Protein sequence: CASRTEAYEQYF.

The CDR3 nucleotides are TGTGCCAGCAGCCATTGGGGGCGGTTCTACCAAGAGACCCAGTACTTC. Its translation: CASSHWGRFYQETQYF. V usage is TRBV5-6 and J usage is TRBJ2-5, with a possible D match to TRBD1 (6 bases). Germline V gives CDR1 SGHDT, CDR2 YYEEEE. The V gene lost 4 bases and the J gene lost 0 bases, with 16 bases spanning the gap. The CDR3 length is 16 residues.

This clone was seen only once. V gene TRBV27 combines with J gene TRBJ1-2, with 9 nucleotides matching TRBD1. The V gene end was trimmed by 5 bases and the J gene end by 5 bases; junction bases not matched to a gene: 3. From germline, CDR1 is MNHEY and CDR2 SMNVEV (reference sequence). The CDR3 has 13 residues. CDR3 sequence reads: CASSRDRVYGYTF. As DNA, the CDR3 is TGTGCCAGCAGTAGGGACAGGGTATATGGCTACACCTTC.

CDR3 sequence (DNA): TGTGCCAGCAGCTCCCGACTAGCGGGAGGTGGTCAGTTCTTC. This sequence encodes CASSSRLAGGGQFF. The gene calls are TRBV7-3 and TRBJ2-1; 13 bases align to TRBD2. Germline values: CDR1 SGHTA, CDR2 FQGTGA. CDR3 length: 14 residues. The ends lost 4 bases at V and 13 bases at J; junction bases unmatched: 7.

V usage is TRBV9 and J usage is TRBJ1-1, with TRBD1 matching over 9 bases. J was trimmed by 9 bases and V by 4 bases; bases with no gene match: 13. Germline V gene sequence: CDR1 SGDLS, CDR2 YYNGEE. This CDR3 is 15 amino acids long. CDR3 residues: CASSSDGTGSGKAFF. The DNA for the CDR3 is TGTGCCAGCAGCTCAGACGGGACAGGGAGTGGGAAAGCTTTCTTT.

This clone has at least ten counts. This chain uses TRBV4-3 with TRBJ1-5, with a possible D match to TRBD1 (5 bases). The CDR3 loop spans 16 amino acids. The ends were cut back, 4 bases at V and 2 bases at J, with 15 bases in the middle. Germline V CDR1 and CDR2: LGHNA, YSLEER. The CDR3 loop reads CASSPTWGEGNQPQHF. The CDR3 coding sequence is TGCGCCAGCAGCCCGACTTGGGGGGAGGGCAATCAGCCCCAGCATTTT.

The chain employs TRBV19 and TRBJ2-5, with a weak D call TRBD2 (5 bases). The ends were cut back, 1 base at V and 0 bases at J, with 15 bases in the middle. Germline CDR1 is LNHDA and CDR2 is SQIVND (reference sequence). The CDR3 is 17 amino acids. In nucleotides, the CDR3 is TGTGCCAGTAGTATAGGGAGCGGCTCTTGGTACCAAGAGACCCAGTACTTC. It translates to CASSIGSGSWYQETQYF.

The chain recombines TRBV7-9 with TRBJ1-2; 7 bases agree with TRBD1. The CDR3 loop spans 13 amino acids. CDR1 and CDR2 (germline): SEHNR, FQNEAQ (reference sequence). J gave up 4 bases and V 5 bases, and 4 bases lay outside the gene matches. This chain's CDR3 is CASSSRDSYGYTF. CDR3 DNA sequence: TGTGCCAGCAGCAGCCGGGACAGCTATGGCTACACCTTC.